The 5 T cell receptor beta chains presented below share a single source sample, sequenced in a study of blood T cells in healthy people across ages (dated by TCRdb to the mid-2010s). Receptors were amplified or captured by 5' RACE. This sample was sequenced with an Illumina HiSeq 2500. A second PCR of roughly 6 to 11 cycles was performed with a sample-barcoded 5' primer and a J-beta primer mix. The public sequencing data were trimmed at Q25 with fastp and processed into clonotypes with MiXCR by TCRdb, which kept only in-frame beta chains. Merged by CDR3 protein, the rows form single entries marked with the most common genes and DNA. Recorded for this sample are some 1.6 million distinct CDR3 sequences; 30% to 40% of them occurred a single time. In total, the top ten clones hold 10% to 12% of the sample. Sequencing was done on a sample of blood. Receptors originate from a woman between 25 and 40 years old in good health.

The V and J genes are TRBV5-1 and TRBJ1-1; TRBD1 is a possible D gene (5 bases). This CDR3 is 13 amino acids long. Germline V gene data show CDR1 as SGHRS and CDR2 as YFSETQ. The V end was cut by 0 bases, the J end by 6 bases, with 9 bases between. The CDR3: CASSLAGQPEAFF. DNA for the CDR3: TGCGCCAGCAGCTTGGCAGGGCAACCTGAAGCTTTCTTT.

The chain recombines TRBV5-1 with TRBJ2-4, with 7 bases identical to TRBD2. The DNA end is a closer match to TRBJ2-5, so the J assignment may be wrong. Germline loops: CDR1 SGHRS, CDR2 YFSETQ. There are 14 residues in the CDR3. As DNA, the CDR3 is TGCGCCAGCAGCTGGGAGGGGATCGGGGAGACCCAGTACTTC. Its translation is CASSWEGIGETQYF.

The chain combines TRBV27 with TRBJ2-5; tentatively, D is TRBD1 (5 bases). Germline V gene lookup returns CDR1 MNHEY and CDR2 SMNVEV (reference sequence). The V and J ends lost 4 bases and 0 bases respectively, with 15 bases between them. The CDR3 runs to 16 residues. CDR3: CASSSGWGSHQETQYF. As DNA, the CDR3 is TGTGCCAGCAGTTCTGGCTGGGGCAGCCACCAAGAGACCCAGTACTTC.

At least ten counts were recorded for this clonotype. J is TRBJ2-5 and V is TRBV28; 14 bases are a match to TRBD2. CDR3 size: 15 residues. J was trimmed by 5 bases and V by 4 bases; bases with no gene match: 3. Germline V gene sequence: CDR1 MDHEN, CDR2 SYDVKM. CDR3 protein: CASSSRLAGGETQYF. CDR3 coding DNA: TGTGCCAGCAGTTCCCGACTAGCGGGAGGGGAGACCCAGTACTTC.

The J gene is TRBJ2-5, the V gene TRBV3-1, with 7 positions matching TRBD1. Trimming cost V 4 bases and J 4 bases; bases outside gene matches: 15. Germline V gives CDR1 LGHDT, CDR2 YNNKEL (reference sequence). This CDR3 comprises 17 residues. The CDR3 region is CASSPGRQGRVGETQYF. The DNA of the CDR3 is TGTGCCAGCAGCCCCGGGCGACAGGGTAGGGTTGGAGAGACCCAGTACTTC.